Included here is one T cell receptor (beta chain) sequence, with context. The germline gives CDR1 DFQATT, CDR2 SNEGSKA (reference sequence). The CDR3 runs to 13 residues. V shed 4 bases and J shed 1 base, with 10 bases lying between them. These data are taken from a study of blood T cell repertoires in COVID-19. Study overall: Acute and convalescent COVID-19 samples came from the United States, Italy and Spain. The analysed material was cDNA or gDNA that came from T cells, B-cell-depleted T cells, or PBMCs.

Original handling: Cell counts per sample came from amplifying reference gene primers. Assay: immunoSEQ multiplex PCR; the TCRdb copy retains only in-frame clones and omits some. The V and J calls and clone size were taken over from that table, and D and trimming were inferred from the DNA. The sample has under 300,000 clones, around 86% seen once. The chain joins TRBV20-1 to TRBJ1-2; a weak D match, TRBD1 (6 bases). The clonotype was recovered from a woman aged 30 to 39 with active or convalescent COVID-19. Sequencing was carried out using peripheral blood. The CDR3 nucleotides read TGCAGTGCTATTGAGGACAGTAACTATGGCTACACCTTC. Its translation: CSAIEDSNYGYTF.